The 11 T cell receptor beta chains below all came from one sample that was sequenced in a study of shared clonotypes between healthy human individuals. Sequenced by immunoSEQ multiplex PCR; TCRdb stores in-frame clones only, minus some. The sample contains 2 million to 3 million clones, roughly 93% of which appear only once. The sample comprised naive CD4+ T cells from PBMCs. Specified subset: CD45RA+ positively selected. The receptors stem from a man younger than 35 in good health. Some clones in this sample may be carry-over from other donors' samples.

Notes on this clone: This specimen includes other DNA sequences encoding the same CDR3. The CDR3 DNA is TGCGCCAGCAGCCTCCGACAGGGGCAAGAGACCCAGTACTTC. Protein: CASSLRQGQETQYF. The chain has TRBV5-1 and TRBJ2-5; TRBD1 matches 8 bases. J was trimmed by 2 bases and V by 4 bases; bases with no gene match: 4. Germline loops: CDR1 SGHRS, CDR2 YFSETQ. This CDR3 has 14 residues.

The chain joins TRBV28 to TRBJ2-7; TRBD2 agrees at 11 bases. Per the germline V gene, CDR1 is MDHEN and CDR2 is SYDVKM. Trimming removed 0 bases from V and 2 bases from J; junction bases left unmatched: 3. The CDR3 has 16 residues. The CDR3 DNA sequence: TGTGCCAGCAGTTTATGGGAGACTAGCGGGACCTACGAGCAGTACTTC. Its protein is CASSLWETSGTYEQYF.

The chain links TRBV7-8 to TRBJ2-2, with 9 bases lining up with TRBD2. The CDR3 consists of 16 residues. V lost 4 bases, J lost 2 bases, and 5 bases stayed unmatched. From germline, CDR1 is SGHVS and CDR2 FQNEAQ. The CDR3, as DNA: TGTGCCAGCAGCTCTTGGACTAGCGCTAACACCGGGGAGCTGTTTTTT. Translating gives CASSSWTSANTGELFF.

The gene calls are TRBV13 and TRBJ2-7; the match to TRBD2 covers 12 bases. Germline-derived CDR1 and CDR2 are PRHDT and FYEKMQ (reference sequence). CDR3 length equals 14 residues. V lost 7 bases to trimming and J lost 3 bases; unmatched junction nucleotides: 4. The CDR3 reads CASNRLAGDYEQYF. CDR3 nucleotide sequence: TGTGCCAGCAACCGACTAGCGGGAGACTACGAGCAGTACTTC. The whole variable domain, remainder taken from reference TRBV13 and TRBJ2-7, is AAGVIQSPRHLIKEKRETATLKCYPIPRHDTVYWYQQGPGQDPQFLISFYEKMQSDKGSIPDRFSAQQFSDYHSELNMSSLELGDSALYFCASNRLAGDYEQYFGPGTRLTVT.

The chain combines TRBV5-1 with TRBJ2-3; the D gene is possibly TRBD1 (5 bases). Per the germline V gene, CDR1 is SGHRS and CDR2 is YFSETQ. V shed 3 bases and J shed 2 bases, with 7 bases lying between them. The CDR3 spans 13 residues. The CDR3 loop is CASSSDTTDTQYF. In DNA form, the CDR3 reads TGCGCCAGCAGCTCGGACACCACAGATACGCAGTATTTT.

The CDR3 sequence: CAISDPRRGYEQYF. The DNA for the CDR3 is TGTGCCATCAGTGACCCCCGGAGGGGCTACGAGCAGTACTTC. V gene TRBV10-3 combines with J gene TRBJ2-7, with D perhaps matching TRBD2 (6 bases). From germline, CDR1 is ENHRY and CDR2 SYGVKD. CDR3 length: 14 amino acids. V lost 3 bases, J lost 3 bases, and 12 bases lay in between.

In this sample, this clone turned up once. The rearrangement joins TRBV5-3 to TRBJ2-7, with D perhaps TRBD1 (6 bases). TRBV5-3 is given ORF status, its function remaining uncertain. The CDR3 has 14 residues. Trimming pared 1 base from V and 2 bases from J, leaving 10 bases between. The CDR3 region has the DNA TGTGCCAGAAGCTTGAAGTGGACAGCCTACGAGCAGTACTTC. It translates to CARSLKWTAYEQYF.

This clone was counted only a few times. The chain is built from TRBV30 and TRBJ1-1; D not resolved. The CDR3 is 13 amino acids. V was shortened by 2 bases and J by 2 bases, with 9 bases between the two germline ends. Germline loops: CDR1 GTSNPN, CDR2 SVGIG (reference sequence). The CDR3 DNA sequence: TGTGCCTGGAGTCTGTCCATCAACACTGAAGCTTTCTTT. This encodes CAWSLSINTEAFF.

This clone came up once. The chain uses TRBV28 and TRBJ2-1; possibly TRBD1 for D (5 bases). This CDR3 region has 14 residues. V lost 7 bases and J lost 2, with 12 bases in between. Germline CDR1 and CDR2: MDHEN and SYDVKM. The CDR3, as DNA: TGTGCCAGCACTTCCCCACAGGCCTACAATGAGCAGTTCTTC. Protein product: CASTSPQAYNEQFF.

V and J are TRBV5-6 and TRBJ2-1, with 10 bases aligning to TRBD1. This CDR3 region has 17 residues. Germline values: CDR1 SGHDT, CDR2 YYEEEE. With V trimmed by 0 bases and J by 5 bases, 8 bases remained unmatched. CDR3 in DNA: TGTGCCAGCAGCTTGGGCTTTTGGGACAGGGGCCACAATGAGCAGTTCTTC. Its translation is CASSLGFWDRGHNEQFF.

J is TRBJ1-3 and V is TRBV2, with D unresolved. The V and J ends lost 4 bases and 0 bases respectively, with 10 bases between them. The CDR3 covers 15 residues. The germline CDR1 and CDR2 sequences are SNHLY and FYNNEI. This chain's CDR3 is CASSVQRFSGNTIYF. The CDR3 DNA reads TGTGCCAGCAGTGTGCAGCGATTCTCTGGAAACACCATATATTTT.